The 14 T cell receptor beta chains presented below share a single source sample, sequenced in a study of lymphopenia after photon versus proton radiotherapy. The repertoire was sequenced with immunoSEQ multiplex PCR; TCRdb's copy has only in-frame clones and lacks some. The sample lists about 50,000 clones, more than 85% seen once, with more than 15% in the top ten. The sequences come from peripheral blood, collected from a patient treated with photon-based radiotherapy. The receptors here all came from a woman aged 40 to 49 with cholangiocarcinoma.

For the CDR3, the DNA is TGTGCCAGCAGCCCCGGTGTGAGCACAGATACGCAGTATTTT. Encoded protein: CASSPGVSTDTQYF. V is TRBV5-4 and J is TRBJ2-3; D unresolved. The CDR3 has 14 amino acids. Trimming removed 4 bases at V and 0 bases at J, with 9 bases between. Germline V gives CDR1 SGHNT, CDR2 YYREEE (reference sequence).

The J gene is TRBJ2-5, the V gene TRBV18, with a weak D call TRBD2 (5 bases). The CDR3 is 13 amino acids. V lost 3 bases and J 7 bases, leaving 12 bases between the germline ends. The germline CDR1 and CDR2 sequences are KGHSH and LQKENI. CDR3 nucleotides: TGTGCCAGCTCACCTGAAGCGGTCGGGACCCAGTACTTC. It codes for CASSPEAVGTQYF.

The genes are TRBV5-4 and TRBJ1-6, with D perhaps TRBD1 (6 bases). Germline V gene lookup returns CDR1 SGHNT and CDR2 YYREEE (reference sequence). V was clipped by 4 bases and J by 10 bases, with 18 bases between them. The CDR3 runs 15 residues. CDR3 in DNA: TGTGCCAGCAGCCGCGAGGTCAGGGGAGAGTCACCCCTCCACTTT. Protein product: CASSREVRGESPLHF.

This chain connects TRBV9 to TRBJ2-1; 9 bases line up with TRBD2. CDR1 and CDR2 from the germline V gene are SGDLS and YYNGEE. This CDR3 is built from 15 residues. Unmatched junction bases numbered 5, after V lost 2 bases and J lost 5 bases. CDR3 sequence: CASSVGSGGNNEQFF. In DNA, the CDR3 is TGTGCCAGCAGCGTGGGAAGCGGGGGGAACAATGAGCAGTTCTTC.

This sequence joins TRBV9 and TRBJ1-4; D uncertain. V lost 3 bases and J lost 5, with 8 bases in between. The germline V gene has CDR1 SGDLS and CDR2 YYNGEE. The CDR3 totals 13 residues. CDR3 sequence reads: CASSGQANEKLFF. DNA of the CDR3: TGTGCCAGCAGCGGGCAGGCGAATGAAAAACTGTTTTTT.

CDR3 coding DNA: TGTGCCATCAGTGAAGTACAGGAACAAAACATTCAGTACTTC. Translated: CAISEVQEQNIQYF. This chain connects TRBV10-3 to TRBJ2-4; maybe TRBD1 (5 bases). V lost 3 bases to trimming and J lost 5 bases, with 11 bases between them. The CDR3 spans 14 residues. Germline CDR1 and CDR2: ENHRY and SYGVKD.

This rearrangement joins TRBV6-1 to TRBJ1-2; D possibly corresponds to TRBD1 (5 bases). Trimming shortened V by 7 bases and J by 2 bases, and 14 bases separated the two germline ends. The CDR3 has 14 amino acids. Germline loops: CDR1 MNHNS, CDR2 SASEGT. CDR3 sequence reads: CASTNQGPNYGYTF. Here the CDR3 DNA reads TGTGCCAGCACGAACCAGGGCCCAAACTATGGCTACACCTTC.

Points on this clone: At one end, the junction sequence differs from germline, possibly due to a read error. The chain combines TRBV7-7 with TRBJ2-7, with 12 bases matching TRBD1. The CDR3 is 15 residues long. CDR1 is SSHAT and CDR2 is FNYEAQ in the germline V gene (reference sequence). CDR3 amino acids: CASSVGDRGLHEQYF. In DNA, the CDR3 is TGTGCTAGCAGCGTAGGGGACAGGGGGCTACACGAGCAGTACTTC.

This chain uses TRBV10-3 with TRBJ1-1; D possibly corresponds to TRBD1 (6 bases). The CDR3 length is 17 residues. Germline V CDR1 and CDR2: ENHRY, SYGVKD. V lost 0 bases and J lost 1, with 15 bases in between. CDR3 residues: CAISESKRTGRNTEAFF. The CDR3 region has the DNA TGTGCCATCAGTGAGTCGAAGCGAACAGGGAGGAACACTGAAGCTTTCTTT.

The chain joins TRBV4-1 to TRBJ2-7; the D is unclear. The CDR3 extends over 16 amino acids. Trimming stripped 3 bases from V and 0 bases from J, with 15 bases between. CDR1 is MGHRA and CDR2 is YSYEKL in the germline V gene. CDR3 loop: CASSHPGGTYSYEQYF. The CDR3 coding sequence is TGCGCCAGCAGCCATCCCGGCGGAACCTACTCCTACGAGCAGTACTTC.

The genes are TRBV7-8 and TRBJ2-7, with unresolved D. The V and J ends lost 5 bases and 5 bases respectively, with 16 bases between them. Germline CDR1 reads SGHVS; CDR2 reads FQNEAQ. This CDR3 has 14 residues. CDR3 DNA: TGTGCCAGCAGCCCCACGGACGGTAGGGACGAGCAGTACTTC. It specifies CASSPTDGRDEQYF.

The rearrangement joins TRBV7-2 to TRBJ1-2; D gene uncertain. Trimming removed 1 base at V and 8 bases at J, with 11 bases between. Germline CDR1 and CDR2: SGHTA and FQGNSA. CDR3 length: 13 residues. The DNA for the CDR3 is TGTGCCAGCAGCTTAGTACGAGTAGACGGCTACACCTTC. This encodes CASSLVRVDGYTF.

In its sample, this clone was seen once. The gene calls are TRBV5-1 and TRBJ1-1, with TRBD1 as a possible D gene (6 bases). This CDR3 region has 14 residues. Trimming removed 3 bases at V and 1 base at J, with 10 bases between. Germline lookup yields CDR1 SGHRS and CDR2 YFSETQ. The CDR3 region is CASSSSTGNTEAFF. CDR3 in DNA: TGCGCCAGCAGCTCCTCGACAGGGAACACTGAAGCTTTCTTT.

The CDR3 sequence is CASSPLQGTGARTDTQYF. CDR3 in DNA: TGTGCCAGCAGTCCGCTGCAAGGAACAGGGGCTAGGACAGATACGCAGTATTTT. V gene TRBV25-1 combines with J gene TRBJ2-3; 7 bases match TRBD1. Trimming removed 5 bases from V and 3 bases from J; junction bases left unmatched: 17. This CDR3 contains 18 residues. Germline V gene sequence: CDR1 MGHDK, CDR2 SYGVNS.